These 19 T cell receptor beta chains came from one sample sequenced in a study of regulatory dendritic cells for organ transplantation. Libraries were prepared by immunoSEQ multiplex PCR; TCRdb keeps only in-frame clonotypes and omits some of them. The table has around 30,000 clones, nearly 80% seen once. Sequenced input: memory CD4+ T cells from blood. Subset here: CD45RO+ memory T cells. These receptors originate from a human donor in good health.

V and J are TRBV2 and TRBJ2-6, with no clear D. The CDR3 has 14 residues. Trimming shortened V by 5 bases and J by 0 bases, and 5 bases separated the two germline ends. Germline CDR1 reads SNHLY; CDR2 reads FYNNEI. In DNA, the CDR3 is TGTGCCAGCAGTTCCAGCTCTGGGGCCAACGTCCTGACTTTC. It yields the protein CASSSSSGANVLTF.

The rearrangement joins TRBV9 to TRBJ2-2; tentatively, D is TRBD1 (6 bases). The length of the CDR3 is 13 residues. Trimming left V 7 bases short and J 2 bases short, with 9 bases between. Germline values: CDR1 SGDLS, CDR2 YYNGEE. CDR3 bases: TGTGCCAGCGGGACAATTAACACCGGGGAGCTGTTTTTT. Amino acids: CASGTINTGELFF.

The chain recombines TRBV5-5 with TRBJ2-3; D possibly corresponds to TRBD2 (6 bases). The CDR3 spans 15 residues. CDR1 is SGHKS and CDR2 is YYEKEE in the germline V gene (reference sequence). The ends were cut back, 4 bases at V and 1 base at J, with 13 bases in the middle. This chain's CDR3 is CASSSPREGTDTQYF. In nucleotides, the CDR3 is TGTGCCAGCAGCAGCCCGAGGGAGGGCACAGATACGCAGTATTTT.

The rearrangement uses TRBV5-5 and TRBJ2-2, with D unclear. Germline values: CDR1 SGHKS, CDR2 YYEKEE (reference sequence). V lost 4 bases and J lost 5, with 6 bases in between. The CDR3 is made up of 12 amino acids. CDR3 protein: CASSPFTGELFF. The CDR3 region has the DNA TGTGCCAGCAGCCCGTTTACCGGGGAGCTGTTTTTT.

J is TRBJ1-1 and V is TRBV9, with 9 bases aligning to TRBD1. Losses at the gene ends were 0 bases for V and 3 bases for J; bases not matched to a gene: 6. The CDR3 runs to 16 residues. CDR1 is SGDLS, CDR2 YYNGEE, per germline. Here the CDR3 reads CASSVVPGTGYTEAFF. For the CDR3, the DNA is TGTGCCAGCAGCGTAGTTCCCGGGACAGGGTACACTGAAGCTTTCTTT.

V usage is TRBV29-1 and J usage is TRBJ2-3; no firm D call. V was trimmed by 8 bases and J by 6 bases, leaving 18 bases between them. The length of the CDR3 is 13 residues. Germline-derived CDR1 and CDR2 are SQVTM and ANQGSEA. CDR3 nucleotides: TGCAGCATTCGACAAAACGCACAGGATACGCAGTATTTT. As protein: CSIRQNAQDTQYF.

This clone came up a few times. CDR3 amino acids: CASRTGGKDQPQHF. The CDR3 DNA reads as TGTGCCAGTAGGACAGGGGGCAAGGATCAGCCCCAGCATTTT. This chain connects TRBV19 to TRBJ1-5; the match to TRBD1 covers 10 bases. The V segment lost 6 bases and the J segment 5 bases; nucleotides outside the gene matches: 4. The germline V gene has CDR1 LNHDA and CDR2 SQIVND (reference sequence). The CDR3 has 14 amino acids.

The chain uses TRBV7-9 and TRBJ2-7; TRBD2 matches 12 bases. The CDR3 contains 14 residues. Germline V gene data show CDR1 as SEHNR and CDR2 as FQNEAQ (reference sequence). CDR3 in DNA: TGTGTCGCTAGAACTAGCGGGGGGTCCTACGAGCAGTACTTC. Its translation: CVARTSGGSYEQYF.

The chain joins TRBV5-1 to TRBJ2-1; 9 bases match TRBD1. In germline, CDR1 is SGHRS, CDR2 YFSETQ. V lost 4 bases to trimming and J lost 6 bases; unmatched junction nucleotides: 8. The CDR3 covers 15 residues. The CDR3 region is CASSTGTGRVNEQFF. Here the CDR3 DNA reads TGCGCCAGCAGCACCGGGACAGGGAGGGTCAATGAGCAGTTCTTC.

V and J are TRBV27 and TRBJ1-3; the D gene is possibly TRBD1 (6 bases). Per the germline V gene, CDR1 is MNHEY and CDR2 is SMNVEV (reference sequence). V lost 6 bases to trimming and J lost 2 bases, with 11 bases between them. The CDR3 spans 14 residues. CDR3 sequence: CASSLRGTGNTIYF. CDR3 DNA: TGTGCCAGCAGCCTTAGGGGGACTGGAAACACCATATATTTT.

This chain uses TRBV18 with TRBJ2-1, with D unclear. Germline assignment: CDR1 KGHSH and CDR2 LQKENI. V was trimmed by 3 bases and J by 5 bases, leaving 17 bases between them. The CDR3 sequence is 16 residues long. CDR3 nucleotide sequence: TGTGCCAGCTCACCCCCCATACACCTAACCAACAATGAGCAGTTCTTC. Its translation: CASSPPIHLTNNEQFF.

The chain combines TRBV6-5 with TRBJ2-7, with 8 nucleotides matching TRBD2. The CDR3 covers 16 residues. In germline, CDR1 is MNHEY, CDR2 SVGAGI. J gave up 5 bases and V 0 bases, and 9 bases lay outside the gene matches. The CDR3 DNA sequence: TGTGCCAGCAGTTACTCCCCCGGGAGGGCCAAGGACGAGCAGTACTTC. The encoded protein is CASSYSPGRAKDEQYF.

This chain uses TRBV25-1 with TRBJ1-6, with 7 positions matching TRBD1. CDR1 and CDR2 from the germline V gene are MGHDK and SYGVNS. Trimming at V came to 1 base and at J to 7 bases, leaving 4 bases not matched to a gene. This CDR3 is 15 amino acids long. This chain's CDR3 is CASSELDRDNSPLHF. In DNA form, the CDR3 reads TGTGCCAGCAGTGAATTAGACAGGGACAATTCACCCCTCCACTTT.

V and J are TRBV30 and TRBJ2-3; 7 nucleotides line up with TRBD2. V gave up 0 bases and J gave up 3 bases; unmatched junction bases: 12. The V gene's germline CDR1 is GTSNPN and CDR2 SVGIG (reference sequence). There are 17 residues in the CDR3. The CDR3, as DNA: TGTGCCTGGAGTGTTGCATTGAGCGGGACGATTACAGATACGCAGTATTTT. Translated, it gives CAWSVALSGTITDTQYF.

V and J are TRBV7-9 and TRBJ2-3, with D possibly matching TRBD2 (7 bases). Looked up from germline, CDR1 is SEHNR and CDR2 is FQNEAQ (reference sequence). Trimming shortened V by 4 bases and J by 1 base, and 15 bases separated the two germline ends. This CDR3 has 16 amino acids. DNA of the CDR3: TGTGCCAGCAGCTCAACCAAGGGGGGGCGCACAGATACGCAGTATTTT. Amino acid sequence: CASSSTKGGRTDTQYF.

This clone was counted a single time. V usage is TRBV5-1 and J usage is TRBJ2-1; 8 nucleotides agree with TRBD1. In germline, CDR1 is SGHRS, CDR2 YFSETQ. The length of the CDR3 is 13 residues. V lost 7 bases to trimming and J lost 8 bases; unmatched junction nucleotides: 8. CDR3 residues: CASSKDRVDEQFF. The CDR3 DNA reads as TGCGCCAGCTCGAAGGACAGGGTCGATGAGCAGTTCTTC.

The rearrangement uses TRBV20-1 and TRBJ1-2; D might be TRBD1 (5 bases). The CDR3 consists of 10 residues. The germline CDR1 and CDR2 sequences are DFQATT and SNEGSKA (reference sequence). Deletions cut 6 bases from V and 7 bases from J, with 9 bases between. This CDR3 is CSAQGSGYTF. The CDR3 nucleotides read TGCAGTGCCCAGGGATCTGGCTACACCTTC.

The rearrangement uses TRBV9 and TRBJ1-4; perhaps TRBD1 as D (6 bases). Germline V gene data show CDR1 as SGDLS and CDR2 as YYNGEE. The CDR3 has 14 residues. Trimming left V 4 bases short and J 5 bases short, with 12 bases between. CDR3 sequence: CASSLDSRNEKLFF. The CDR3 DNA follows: TGTGCCAGCAGCCTGGACAGCCGGAATGAAAAACTGTTTTTT.

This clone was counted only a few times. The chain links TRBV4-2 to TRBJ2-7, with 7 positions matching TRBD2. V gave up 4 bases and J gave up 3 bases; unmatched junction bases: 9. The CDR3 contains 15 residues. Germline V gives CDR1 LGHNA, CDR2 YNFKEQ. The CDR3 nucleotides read TGTGCCAGCAGCCCTACCGGGACTACTATCTACGAGCAGTACTTC. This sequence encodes CASSPTGTTIYEQYF.